This T cell receptor beta chain was sequenced in a study of blood T cells in healthy people across ages. Overall study results and limits: A strong correlation was seen between TCR beta diversity and naive T cell percentage. Both higher diversity and more naive CD4+ cells marked long-lived donors when set against aged donors.

Per individual sample, total RNA of at least 6 micrograms was extracted. CDR1 is MNHEY and CDR2 is SVGEGT in the germline V gene. The CDR3 has 14 amino acids. Losses at the gene ends were 6 bases for V and 6 bases for J; bases not matched to a gene: 8. Through a sample-barcoded 5' primer and a J-beta primer mix, a second PCR was run for about 6 to 11 cycles. MiXCR, applied by TCRdb to the 5' RACE reads, yields one record per CDR3 protein. The data contain 1.5 million or so distinct CDR3 sequences, roughly 40% of them singletons. Worth noting for this clonotype: Its antigen is not known.

This TCR derives from a woman aged 18-29 years in good health. The chain carries TRBV6-2 or TRBV6-3 and TRBJ1-5; the match to TRBD1 covers 7 bases. The sample taken for sequencing was blood. CDR3 bases: TGTGCCAGCAGATACGACAGGGTGGGTCAGCCCCAGCATTTT. This codes for CASRYDRVGQPQHF.